This T cell receptor beta chain was found in a study of cytomegalovirus exposure and HLA in healthy donors. Whole-study context: The approximately 600 first-cohort repertoires shared a platform with the 120 validation repertoires, as reported in a later analysis.

With respect to this clone: Its specificity is unknown.

Overall study results and limits: In a later analysis, first-cohort TCR clusters were found to tend to co-occur in the 120 validation repertoires. The authors enumerated 180 or so TCR beta chains as linked to cytomegalovirus.

TCRdb's copy holds only in-frame clones and misses some; the assay was immunoSEQ multiplex PCR. The sample has approximately 140,000 clones; 84% are singletons. While the first cohort had 700 or so subjects, the donors belonged to the separate validation cohort of 120 subjects. The clonotype comes from a woman under 40 in good health and CMV-seronegative. The specimen sequenced was PBMCs.

Here the CDR3 reads CASSLAGQGQVEKLFF. CDR3 nucleotide sequence: TGTGCCAGCAGCTTGGCCGGACAGGGCCAAGTTGAAAAACTGTTTTTT. The chain links TRBV5-6 to TRBJ1-4; TRBD1 agrees at 8 bases. CDR3 length: 16 residues. Germline V gene data show CDR1 as SGHDT and CDR2 as YYEEEE. The J segment lost 7 bases and the V segment lost 0 bases, leaving 8 bases of the junction unmatched.